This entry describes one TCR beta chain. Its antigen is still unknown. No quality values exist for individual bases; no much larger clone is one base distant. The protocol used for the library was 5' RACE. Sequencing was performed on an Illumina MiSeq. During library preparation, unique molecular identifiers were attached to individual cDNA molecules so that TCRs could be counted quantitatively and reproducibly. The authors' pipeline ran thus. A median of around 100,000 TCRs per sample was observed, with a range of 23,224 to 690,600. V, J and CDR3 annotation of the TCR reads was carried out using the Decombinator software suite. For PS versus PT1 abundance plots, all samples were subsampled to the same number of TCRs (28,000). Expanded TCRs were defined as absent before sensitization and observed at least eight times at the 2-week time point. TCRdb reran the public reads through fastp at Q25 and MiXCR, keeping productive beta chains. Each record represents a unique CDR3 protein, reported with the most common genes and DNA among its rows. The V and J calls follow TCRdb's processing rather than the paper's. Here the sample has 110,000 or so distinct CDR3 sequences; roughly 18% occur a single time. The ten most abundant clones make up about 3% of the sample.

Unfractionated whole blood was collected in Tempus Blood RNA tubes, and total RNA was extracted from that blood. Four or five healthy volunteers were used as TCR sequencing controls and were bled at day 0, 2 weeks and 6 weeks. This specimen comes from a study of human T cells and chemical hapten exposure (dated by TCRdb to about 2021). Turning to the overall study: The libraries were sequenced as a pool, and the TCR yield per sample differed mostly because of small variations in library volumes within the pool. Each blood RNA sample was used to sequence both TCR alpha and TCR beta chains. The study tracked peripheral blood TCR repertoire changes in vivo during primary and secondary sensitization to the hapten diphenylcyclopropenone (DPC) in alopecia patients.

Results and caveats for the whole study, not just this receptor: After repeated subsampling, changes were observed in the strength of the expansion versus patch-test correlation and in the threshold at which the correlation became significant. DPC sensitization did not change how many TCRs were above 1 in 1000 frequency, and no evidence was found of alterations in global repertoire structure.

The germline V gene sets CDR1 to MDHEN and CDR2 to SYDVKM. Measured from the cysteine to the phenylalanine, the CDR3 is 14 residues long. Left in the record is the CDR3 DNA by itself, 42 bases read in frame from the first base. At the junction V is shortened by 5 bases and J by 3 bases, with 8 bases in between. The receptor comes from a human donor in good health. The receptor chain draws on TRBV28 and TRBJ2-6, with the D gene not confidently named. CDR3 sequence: CASSPIDGANVLTF. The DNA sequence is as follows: TGTGCCAGCAGTCCGATCGATGGGGCCAACGTCCTGACTTTC. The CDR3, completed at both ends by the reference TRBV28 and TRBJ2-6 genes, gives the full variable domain DVKVTQSSRYLVKRTGEKVFLECVQDMDHENMFWYRQDPGLGLRLIYFSYDVKMKEKGDIPEGYSVSREKKERFSLILESASTNQTSMYLCASSPIDGANVLTFGAGSRLTVL.